This is a list of T cell receptor beta chains from one sample in a study of cytotoxic CD8 clonotypes in ibrutinib-treated CLL. Data came from immunoSEQ multiplex PCR; TCRdb stores just in-frame clones and leaves some out. The data show approximately 280,000 clones, with 76% seen just once and roughly 6% held by the top ten. The sample here was PBMCs, taken at disease progression, from a patient treated with ibrutinib. These receptors originate from a human donor with chronic lymphocytic leukemia. The CDR3 runs from the conserved cysteine through the conserved F or W.

>TRBV28
CASSLGHSGRYEQYF
>TRBV5-4
CASSFSGIGDEKLFF
>TRBV7-2
CASSFLAGRLPLEQYF
>TRBV5-1
CASKPLAGGTDTQYF
>TRBV4-1
CASSPAGGQAFF
>TRBV27
CASSTQPSGGYTF
>TRBV28
CASSTPWGAPYEQYF
>TRBV18
CASSPTAAWDEQYF
>TRBV5-1
CASSSPDDAVGTQYF
>TRBV10-3
CAIRGPSQMNTEAFF
>TRBV7-8
CASSFPRLGYEQYF
>TRBV5-1
CASSVRSGETNTQYF
>TRBV10-3
CAISDGTGGEAFF
>TRBV6-1
CASSERGNYGYTF
>TRBV7-6
CASSPWASGGGTDTQYF
>TRBV7-8
CASSLGTGSYGYTF
>TRBV29-1
CSVVGGQGYEQYF
>TRBV15
CATNPTSLAGSSYNEQFF
>TRBV10-3
CAISIGTGFYEQYF
>TRBV28
CATNGRDRDTQYF
>TRBV11-2
CASSLVDRGYEQYF
>TRBV29-1
CSAIDASGEQFF
>TRBV29-1
CSVEGQDAYEQYF
>TRBV28
CASSSTLAGSYTDTQYF
>TRBV27
CASSSRGGTYEQYF
>TRBV6-6
CASSSTEEGTQYF
>TRBV5-1
CASSPGQGTATGELFF
>TRBV5-6
CASSLVIGTGKGDTQYF
>TRBV5-1
CASSEDRVTKNIQYF
>TRBV5-4
CASSLPATRALYGYTF
>TRBV27
CASTSGTRDGYTF
>TRBV10-2
CASISEGVSSYNEQFF
>TRBV9
CASSVGTDHYGYTF
>TRBV9
CASSGGTGTSYEQYF
>TRBV6-5
CASVLGQGNTEAFF
>TRBV11-2
CASSLVEQYF
>TRBV6-5
CARGPAFWTQHF
>TRBV10-2
CASSGGLDTQYF
>TRBV6-1
CASSLGLAGYNEQFF
>TRBV2
CASSGGGRGHEQFF
>TRBV27
CASSLGGGPGTYEQYF
>TRBV5-4
CASSLFGGGRGTYEQYF
>TRBV10-3
CAISQVNYEQYF
>TRBV2
CASSNGQRYTF
>TRBV15
CATSRSGQKGTGELFF
>TRBV27
CASSLREAGYEQYF
>TRBV28
CASSSGAGEQYF
>TRBV4-1
CASSHREGRNEQFF
>TRBV19
CASRRHNEQFF
>TRBV4-1
CASSAQPLAEASYEQYF
>TRBV5-6
CASSFLRDGYTF
>TRBV28
CASSLTSGLTYEQYF